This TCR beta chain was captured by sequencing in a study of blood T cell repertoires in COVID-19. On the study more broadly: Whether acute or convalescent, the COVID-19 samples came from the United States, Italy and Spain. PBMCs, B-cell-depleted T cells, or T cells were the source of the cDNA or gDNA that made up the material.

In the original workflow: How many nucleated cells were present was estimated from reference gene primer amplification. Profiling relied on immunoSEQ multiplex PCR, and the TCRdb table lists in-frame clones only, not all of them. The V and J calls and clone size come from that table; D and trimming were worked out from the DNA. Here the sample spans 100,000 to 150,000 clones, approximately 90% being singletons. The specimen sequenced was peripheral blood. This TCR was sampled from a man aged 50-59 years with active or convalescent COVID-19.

In DNA form, the CDR3 reads TGTGCCAGCAGTTTATCGGGCCAGGGCCCTGGAAAACTGTTTTTT. Its protein is CASSLSGQGPGKLFF. This chain joins TRBV28 and TRBJ1-4, with D possibly matching TRBD1 (5 bases). This CDR3 spans 15 amino acids. The germline V gene has CDR1 MDHEN and CDR2 SYDVKM. V lost 1 base and J 10 bases, leaving 16 bases between the germline ends.